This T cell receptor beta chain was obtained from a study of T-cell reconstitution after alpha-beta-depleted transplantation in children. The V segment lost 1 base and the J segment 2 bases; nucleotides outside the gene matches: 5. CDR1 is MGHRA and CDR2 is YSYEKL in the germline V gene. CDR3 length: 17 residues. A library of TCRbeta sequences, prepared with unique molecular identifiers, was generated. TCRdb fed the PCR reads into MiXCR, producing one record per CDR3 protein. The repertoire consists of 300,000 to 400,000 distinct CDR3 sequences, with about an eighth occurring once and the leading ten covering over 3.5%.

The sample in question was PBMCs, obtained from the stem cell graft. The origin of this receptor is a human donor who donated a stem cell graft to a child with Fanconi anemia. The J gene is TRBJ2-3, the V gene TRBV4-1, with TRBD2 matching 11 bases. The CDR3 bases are TGCGCCAGCAGCCAAGCTACGGGACTAGCGGCCACAGATACGCAGTATTTT. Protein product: CASSQATGLAATDTQYF.